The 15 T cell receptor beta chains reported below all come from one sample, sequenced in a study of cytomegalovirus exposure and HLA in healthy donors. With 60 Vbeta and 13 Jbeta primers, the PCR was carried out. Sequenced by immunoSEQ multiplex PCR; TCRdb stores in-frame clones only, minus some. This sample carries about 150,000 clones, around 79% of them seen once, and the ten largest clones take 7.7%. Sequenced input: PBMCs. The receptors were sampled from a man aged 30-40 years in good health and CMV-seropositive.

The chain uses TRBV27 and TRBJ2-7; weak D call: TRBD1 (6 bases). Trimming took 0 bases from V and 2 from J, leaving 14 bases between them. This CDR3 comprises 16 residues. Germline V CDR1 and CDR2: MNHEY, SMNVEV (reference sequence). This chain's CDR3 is CASSLSWGQSPYEQYF. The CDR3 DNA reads TGTGCCAGCAGTTTATCGTGGGGGCAAAGCCCCTACGAGCAGTACTTC.

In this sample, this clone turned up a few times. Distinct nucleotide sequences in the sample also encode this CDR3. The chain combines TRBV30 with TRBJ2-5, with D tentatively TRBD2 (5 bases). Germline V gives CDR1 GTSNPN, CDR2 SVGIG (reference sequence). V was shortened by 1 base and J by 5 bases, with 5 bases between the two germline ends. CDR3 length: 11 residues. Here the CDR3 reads CAWSGEETQYF. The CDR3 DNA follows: TGTGCCTGGAGTGGGGAGGAGACCCAGTACTTC.

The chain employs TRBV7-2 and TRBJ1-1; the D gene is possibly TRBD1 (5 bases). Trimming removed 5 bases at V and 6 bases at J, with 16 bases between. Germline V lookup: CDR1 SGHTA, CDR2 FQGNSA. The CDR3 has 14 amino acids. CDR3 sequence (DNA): TGTGCCAGCAGCCAAGGGGTGGACGGATCTGAAGCTTTCTTT. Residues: CASSQGVDGSEAFF. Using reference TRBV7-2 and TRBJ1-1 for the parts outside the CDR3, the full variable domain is GAGVSQSPSNKVTEKGKDVELRCDPISGHTALYWYRQSLGQGLEFLIYFQGNSAPDKSGLPSDRFSAERTGGSVSTLTIQRTQQEDSAVYLCASSQGVDGSEAFFGQGTRLTVV.

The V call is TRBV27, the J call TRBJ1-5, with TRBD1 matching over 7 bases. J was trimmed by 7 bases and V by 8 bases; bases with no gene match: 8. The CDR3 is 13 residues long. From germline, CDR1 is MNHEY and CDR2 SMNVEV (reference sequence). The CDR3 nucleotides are TGTGCCAGCGGAAACAGGGGAGGACAGCCCCAGCATTTT. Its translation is CASGNRGGQPQHF.

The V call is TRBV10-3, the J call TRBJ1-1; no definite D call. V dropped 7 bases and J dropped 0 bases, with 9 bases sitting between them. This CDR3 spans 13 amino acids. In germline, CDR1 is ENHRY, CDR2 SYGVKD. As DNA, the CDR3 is TGTGCCATCATGAGCCTGTTGAACACTGAAGCTTTCTTT. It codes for CAIMSLLNTEAFF.

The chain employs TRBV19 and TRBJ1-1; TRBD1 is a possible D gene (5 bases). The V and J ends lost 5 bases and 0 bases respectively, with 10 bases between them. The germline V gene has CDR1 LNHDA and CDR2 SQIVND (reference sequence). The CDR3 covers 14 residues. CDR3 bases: TGTGCCAGTAGTTCCTTGGGGCTGAACACTGAAGCTTTCTTT. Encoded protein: CASSSLGLNTEAFF.

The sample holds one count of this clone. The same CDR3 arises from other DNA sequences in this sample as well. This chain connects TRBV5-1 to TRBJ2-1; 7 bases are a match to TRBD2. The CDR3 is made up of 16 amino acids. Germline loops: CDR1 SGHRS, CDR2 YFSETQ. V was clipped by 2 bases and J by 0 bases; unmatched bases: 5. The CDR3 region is CASSLQRGSSYNEQFF. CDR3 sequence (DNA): TGCGCCAGCAGCTTACAGCGGGGAAGCTCCTACAATGAGCAGTTCTTC.

CDR3 amino acids: CAWSVWTGKETQYF. CDR3 nucleotides: TGTGCCTGGAGTGTCTGGACAGGGAAAGAGACCCAGTACTTC. This sequence joins TRBV30 and TRBJ2-5; 8 positions agree with TRBD1. Germline V CDR1 and CDR2: GTSNPN, SVGIG (reference sequence). Germline trimming cut 0 bases from V and 3 bases from J; bases unmatched to any gene: 3. This CDR3 contains 14 residues.

CDR3 residues: CASSPQQGNNQPQHF. The CDR3 DNA sequence: TGTGCCAGCTCACCTCAACAGGGGAACAATCAGCCCCAGCATTTT. The V call is TRBV18, the J call TRBJ1-5; 7 nucleotides agree with TRBD1. This CDR3 comprises 15 residues. J was trimmed by 3 bases and V by 3 bases; bases with no gene match: 5. Looked up from germline, CDR1 is KGHSH and CDR2 is LQKENI.

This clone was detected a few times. The CDR3 here is CAHSIYYGYTF. The CDR3 region has the DNA TGTGCCCACAGTATCTATTATGGCTACACCTTC. The gene calls are TRBV30 and TRBJ1-2; D remains unclear. The CDR3 spans 11 residues. Trimming took 8 bases from V and 5 from J, leaving 12 bases between them. Germline assignment: CDR1 GTSNPN and CDR2 SVGIG (reference sequence).

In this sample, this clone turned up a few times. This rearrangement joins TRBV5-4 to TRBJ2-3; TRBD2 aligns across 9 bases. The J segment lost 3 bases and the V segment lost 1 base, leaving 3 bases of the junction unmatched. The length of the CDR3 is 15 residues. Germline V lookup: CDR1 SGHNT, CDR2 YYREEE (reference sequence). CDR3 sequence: CASSLQRGETDTQYF. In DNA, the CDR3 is TGTGCCAGCAGCTTGCAGCGGGGGGAGACAGATACGCAGTATTTT.

CDR3 DNA: TGTGCCAGCAGTTTATCCGCAGGGGAACGCGAGCAGTACTTC. Protein sequence: CASSLSAGEREQYF. The V gene is TRBV28, the J gene TRBJ2-7; TRBD1 might be the D (6 bases). Deletions cut 1 base from V and 6 bases from J, with 13 bases between. The CDR3 contains 14 residues. CDR1 MDHEN and CDR2 SYDVKM come from the germline V gene.

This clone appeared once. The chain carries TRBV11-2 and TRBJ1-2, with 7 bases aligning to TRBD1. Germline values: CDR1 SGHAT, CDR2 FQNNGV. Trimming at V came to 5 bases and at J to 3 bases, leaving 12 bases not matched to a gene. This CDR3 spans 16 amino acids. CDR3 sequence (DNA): TGTGCCAGCAGCCATTCCGAGGCAGGGGGTTACTATGGCTACACCTTC. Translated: CASSHSEAGGYYGYTF.

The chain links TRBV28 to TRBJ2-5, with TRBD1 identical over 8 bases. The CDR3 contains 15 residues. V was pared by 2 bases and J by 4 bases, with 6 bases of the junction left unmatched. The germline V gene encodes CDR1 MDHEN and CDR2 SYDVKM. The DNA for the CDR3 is TGTGCCAGCAGTTTACTGCAGGGGGCTATAGAGACCCAGTACTTC. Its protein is CASSLLQGAIETQYF.

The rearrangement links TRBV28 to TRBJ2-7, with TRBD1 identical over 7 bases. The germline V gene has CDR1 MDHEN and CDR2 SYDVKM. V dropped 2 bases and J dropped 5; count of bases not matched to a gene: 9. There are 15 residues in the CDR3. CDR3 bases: TGTGCCAGCAGTTTAGGGGGACAGATACTTCACGAGCAGTACTTC. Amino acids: CASSLGGQILHEQYF.